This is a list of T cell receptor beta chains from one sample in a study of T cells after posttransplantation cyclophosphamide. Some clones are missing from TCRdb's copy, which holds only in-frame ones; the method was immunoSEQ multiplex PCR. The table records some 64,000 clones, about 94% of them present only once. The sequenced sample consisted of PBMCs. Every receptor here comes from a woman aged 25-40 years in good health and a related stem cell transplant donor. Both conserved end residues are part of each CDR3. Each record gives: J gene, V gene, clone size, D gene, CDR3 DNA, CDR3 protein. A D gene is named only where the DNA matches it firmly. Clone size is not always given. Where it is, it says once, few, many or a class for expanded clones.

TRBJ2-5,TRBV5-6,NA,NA,TGTGCCAGCAGCTTTGGGGGATGGGAGACCCAGTACTTC,CASSFGGWETQYF
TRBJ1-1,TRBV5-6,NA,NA,TGTGCCAGCAGCAAGGGTTACACTGAAGCTTTCTTT,CASSKGYTEAFF
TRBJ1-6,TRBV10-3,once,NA,TGTGCCATCAGTGAGTCGAGCACCGGGTCGCGCTATAATTCACCCCTCCACTTT,CAISESSTGSRYNSPLHF
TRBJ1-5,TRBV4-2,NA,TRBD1,TGTGCCAGCAGCCAAGACTGGGACAGGGTAAGCAATCAGCCCCAGCATTTT,CASSQDWDRVSNQPQHF
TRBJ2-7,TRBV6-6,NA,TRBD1,TGTGCCAGCAGTGGGACAGTTTCCTACGAGCAGTACTTC,CASSGTVSYEQYF
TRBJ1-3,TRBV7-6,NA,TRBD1,TGTGCCAGCAGCTTAGGGTTGGACAGGGCCCCACCTGGAAACACCATATATTTT,CASSLGLDRAPPGNTIYF
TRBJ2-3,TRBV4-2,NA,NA,TGTGCCAGCAGCCAAAATTTAGATACGCAGTATTTT,CASSQNLDTQYF
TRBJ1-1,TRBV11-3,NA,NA,TGTGCCAGCGGGGAAGGGAACACTGAAGCTTTCTTT,CASGEGNTEAFF
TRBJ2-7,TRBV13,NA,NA,TGTGCCAGCAGCCCCACAAGCTCCTACGAGCAGTACTTC,CASSPTSSYEQYF
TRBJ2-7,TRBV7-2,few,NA,TGTGCCAGCAGCTTAGCGCCAGCCTACGAGCAGTACTTC,CASSLAPAYEQYF
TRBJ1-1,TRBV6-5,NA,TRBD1,TGTGCCACAGGGGGGGACCACACTGAAGCTTTCTTT,CATGGDHTEAFF
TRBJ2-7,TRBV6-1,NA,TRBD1,TGTGCCACCATCGACAGGGCAGTTTCCTACGAGCAGTACTTC,CATIDRAVSYEQYF
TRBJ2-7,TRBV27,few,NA,TGTGCCAGCAGTTCTCTACTGAACATGGGCGAGCAGTACTTC,CASSSLLNMGEQYF
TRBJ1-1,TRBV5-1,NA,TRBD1,TGCGCCAGCAGCTTTTTGACAGGGAGGAACACTGAAGCTTTCTTT,CASSFLTGRNTEAFF
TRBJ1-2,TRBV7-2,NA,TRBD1,TGTGCCAGCAGTTCGGACAGGGGCTATGGCTACACCTTC,CASSSDRGYGYTF
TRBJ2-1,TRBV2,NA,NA,TGTGCCAGCAGAGGTCAGCGATACTACAATGAGCAGTTCTTC,CASRGQRYYNEQFF
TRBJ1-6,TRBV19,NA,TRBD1,TGTGCCAGTACCCCGGGACAGGGTCGCTCCTATAATTCACCCCTCCACTTT,CASTPGQGRSYNSPLHF
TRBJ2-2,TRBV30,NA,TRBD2,TGTGCCTGGAGTGTAAGGGGCCAGCGGGGGAACACCGGGGAGCTGTTTTTT,CAWSVRGQRGNTGELFF
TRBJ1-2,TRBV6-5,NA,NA,TGTGCCAGCAGCCCCCGGGTTTGGGATGGCTACACCTTC,CASSPRVWDGYTF
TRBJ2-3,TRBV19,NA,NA,TGTGCCAGTAGTAGACTAAGGTGGGATATCACAGATACGCAGTATTTT,CASSRLRWDITDTQYF
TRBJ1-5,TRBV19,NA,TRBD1,TGTGCCAGTAGTATACGGGACAGGGGTCAGCCCCAGCATTTT,CASSIRDRGQPQHF
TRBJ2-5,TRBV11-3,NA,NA,TGTGCCAGCAGCTTAGGTTGGCCGCGGGAGACCCAGTACTTC,CASSLGWPRETQYF
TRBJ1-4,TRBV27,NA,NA,TGTGCCAGCAGCTCCCGGGGAGCGTATGAAAAACTGTTTTTT,CASSSRGAYEKLFF
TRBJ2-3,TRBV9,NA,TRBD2,TGTGCCAGCGCGCTCGCTAGCGGGGTGGCAGATACGCAGTATTTT,CASALASGVADTQYF
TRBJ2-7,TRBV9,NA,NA,TGTGCCAGCAGCGCTCTAGGCTACGAGCAGTACTTC,CASSALGYEQYF
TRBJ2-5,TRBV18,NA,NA,TGTGCCAGCTCACCACTGACCTCTACGGTGGAGACCCAGTACTTC,CASSPLTSTVETQYF
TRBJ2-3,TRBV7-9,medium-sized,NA,TGTGCCAGCAGCTCTCTGGCCGAGGGTGGCGCAGATACGCAGTATTTT,CASSSLAEGGADTQYF
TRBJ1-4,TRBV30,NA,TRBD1,TGTGCCTGCAGAAGGGGGACAGGGGTTGAAAAACTGTTTTTT,CACRRGTGVEKLFF
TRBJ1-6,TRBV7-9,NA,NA,TGTGCCGTGTCGACAGAGAATAATTCACCCCTCCACTTT,CAVSTENNSPLHF
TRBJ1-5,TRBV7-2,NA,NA,TGTGCCAGCAGCTTAGCGGAGGTAGGGCCCCAGCATTTT,CASSLAEVGPQHF